Presented here are 18 T cell receptor beta chains from one specimen sequenced in a study of molecular identifiers for immune sequencing clone quantification. Using its own MiXCR run on the PCR reads, TCRdb lists one record per CDR3 protein. Of 7,800 or so distinct CDR3 sequences in the sample, about a third were seen once. The sample consisted of naive CD8+ T cells from blood, with Jurkat cell RNA spiked in. The subset is: FACS-sorted CD8+CD4-CCR7+CD45RA+ naive T cells. These receptors were collected from a human donor in good health. Some libraries in this study had Jurkat cell RNA spiked in.

The rearrangement uses TRBV28 and TRBJ1-1; 9 bases align to TRBD1. Germline values: CDR1 MDHEN, CDR2 SYDVKM. The junction had 6 bases not matched to a gene; V was cut back by 6 bases and J by 7 bases. The CDR3 consists of 13 residues. The DNA for the CDR3 is TGTGCCAGCAGACCACAGGGGGCGGATGAAGCTTTCTTT. The encoded protein is CASRPQGADEAFF. Combining the CDR3 with reference TRBV28 and TRBJ1-1 gives the whole variable domain DVKVTQSSRYLVKRTGEKVFLECVQDMDHENMFWYRQDPGLGLRLIYFSYDVKMKEKGDIPEGYSVSREKKERFSLILESASTNQTSMYLCASRPQGADEAFFGQGTRLTVV.

The V call is TRBV5-6, the J call TRBJ2-3, with 7 bases matching TRBD2. Germline lookup yields CDR1 SGHDT and CDR2 YYEEEE. The length of the CDR3 is 16 residues. The V segment lost 4 bases and the J segment 5 bases; nucleotides outside the gene matches: 13. The CDR3 nucleotides read TGTGCCAGCAGCCCTGGAAGCGGGGCGAGGGGAGATACGCAGTATTTT. Translating gives CASSPGSGARGDTQYF.

A few counts support this clonotype. The chain has TRBV6-5 and TRBJ1-6; no firm D call. Per germline, CDR1 MNHEY and CDR2 SVGAGI. V lost 5 bases, J lost 1 base, and 9 bases lay in between. The CDR3 covers 15 residues. The CDR3 coding sequence is TGTGCCAGCAGTACCGACACGTCCTATAATTCACCCCTCCACTTT. It specifies CASSTDTSYNSPLHF.

This chain links TRBV9 with TRBJ1-5, with TRBD1 as a possible D gene (6 bases). CDR1 is SGDLS and CDR2 is YYNGEE in the germline V gene. The V end lost 0 bases, the J end lost 6 bases, and 13 bases lay between the germline ends. The CDR3 is made up of 15 amino acids. The CDR3 loop reads CASSVGTGSAQPQHF. In DNA, the CDR3 is TGTGCCAGCAGCGTAGGTACAGGGTCAGCTCAGCCCCAGCATTTT. The full variable domain, rest sourced from reference TRBV9 and TRBJ1-5, is DSGVTQTPKHLITATGQRVTLRCSPRSGDLSVYWYQQSLDQGLQFLIQYYNGEERAKGNILERFSAQQFPDLHSELNLSSLELGDSALYFCASSVGTGSAQPQHFGDGTRLSIL.

This clonotype was seen a handful of times. The chain recombines TRBV5-4 with TRBJ2-7, with 8 bases matching TRBD1. V was clipped by 4 bases and J by 7 bases; unmatched bases: 7. The CDR3 loop spans 13 amino acids. Germline CDR1 SGHNT, CDR2 YYREEE (reference sequence). The CDR3 reads CASSVGTGGEQYF. DNA of the CDR3: TGTGCCAGCAGCGTCGGGACAGGAGGAGAGCAGTACTTC.

This sequence joins TRBV28 and TRBJ2-5; 11 bases match TRBD1. Germline lookup yields CDR1 MDHEN and CDR2 SYDVKM. The CDR3 runs to 15 residues. V lost 3 bases, J lost 4 bases, and 4 bases stayed unmatched. CDR3 coding DNA: TGTGCCAGCAGTTTGGACAGGGGGCGGGGAGAGACCCAGTACTTC. Translation gives CASSLDRGRGETQYF.

This clonotype counts as medium-sized. The chain recombines TRBV6-6 with TRBJ1-6; D ambiguous. With 2 bases removed from V and 7 bases from J, the gap between germline ends came to 0 bases. The CDR3 is 11 residues long. The germline V gene encodes CDR1 MNHNY and CDR2 SVGAGI (reference sequence). The CDR3 sequence is CASSYNSPLHF. In nucleotides, the CDR3 is TGTGCCAGCAGTTACAATTCACCCCTCCACTTT.

The V call is TRBV2, the J call TRBJ2-1; D is possibly TRBD2 (5 bases). Trimming left V 5 bases short and J 7 bases short, with 6 bases between. CDR1 is SNHLY and CDR2 is FYNNEI in the germline V gene. The CDR3 sequence is 11 residues long. DNA for the CDR3: TGTGCCAGCAGTCCGGGGAATGAGCAGTTCTTC. As protein: CASSPGNEQFF.

A note on this clonotype: The missing conserved phenylalanine or tryptophan at the end of this CDR3 makes a read error likely. This chain joins TRBV7-2 and TRBJ2-1; possible D gene TRBD2, 5 bases. The CDR3 is 15 amino acids. The V gene's germline CDR1 is SGHTA and CDR2 FQGNSA. The CDR3 protein is CASGLPGSSYNEQFY. CDR3 nucleotides: TGTGCCAGCGGCTTACCGGGGAGCTCCTACAATGAGCAGTTCTAC.

By proportion, this clonotype is medium-sized. V and J are TRBV6-5 and TRBJ1-1; D is unclear. CDR3 length: 13 residues. The germline V and J ends were trimmed by 2 bases and 7 bases, with 11 bases remaining between them. Germline CDR1 MNHEY, CDR2 SVGAGI. CDR3 DNA: TGTGCCAGCAGTTACAGTGGAGGTGGTGAAGCTTTCTTT. This sequence encodes CASSYSGGGEAFF.

For this clonotype: In this CDR3 the conserved last residue, phenylalanine or tryptophan, is missing, so a read error is likely. V gene TRBV28 combines with J gene TRBJ1-1; D is possibly TRBD1 (5 bases). Germline values: CDR1 MDHEN, CDR2 SYDVKM. The CDR3 spans 15 residues. V was trimmed by 6 bases and J by 3 bases, leaving 17 bases between them. CDR3 DNA sequence: TGTGCCAGCAGACTTTCAATTCAGGGACACACTGAAGCTTTCTAT. Translated: CASRLSIQGHTEAFY.

A note on this clonotype: Since no conserved phenylalanine or tryptophan closes the CDR3, a read error is the likely cause. The V and J genes are TRBV20-1 and TRBJ1-6; TRBD1 is a possible D gene (5 bases). The germline CDR1 and CDR2 sequences are DFQATT and SNEGSKA (reference sequence). The CDR3 covers 13 residues. The CDR3 region is CCALGRGNSPLHI. CDR3 DNA sequence: TGCTGTGCCCTAGGACGGGGGAATTCACCCCTCCACATT.

The chain links TRBV7-9 to TRBJ2-1; D uncertain. Between the trimmed V and J ends, which lost 1 base and 7 bases, there was a span of 5 bases. Germline V gene sequence: CDR1 SEHNR, CDR2 FQNEAQ (reference sequence). The CDR3 has 12 residues. CDR3 region: CASSLERNEQFF. DNA of the CDR3: TGTGCCAGCAGCTTAGAAAGGAATGAGCAGTTCTTC.

In this sample, this clonotype turned up a few times. The chain carries TRBV5-4 and TRBJ2-1; TRBD1 matches 9 bases. Germline values: CDR1 SGHNT, CDR2 YYREEE (reference sequence). Unmatched junction bases numbered 0, after V lost 4 bases and J lost 4 bases. This CDR3 is 13 amino acids long. This chain's CDR3 is CASSGTGYNEQFF. CDR3 DNA sequence: TGTGCCAGCAGCGGGACAGGGTACAATGAGCAGTTCTTC.

The chain employs TRBV7-9 and TRBJ2-1; maybe TRBD1 (5 bases). The CDR3 spans 18 residues. Germline V gene data show CDR1 as SEHNR and CDR2 as FQNEAQ (reference sequence). V lost 1 base, J lost 5 bases, and 21 bases lay in between. This CDR3 is CASSLGRVPHSTHNEQFF. DNA for the CDR3: TGTGCCAGCAGCTTAGGCAGGGTCCCCCACTCGACACACAATGAGCAGTTCTTC.

The chain employs TRBV7-9 and TRBJ2-3; 10 bases are a match to TRBD2. V lost 5 bases, J lost 0 bases, and 11 bases stayed unmatched. The CDR3 is made up of 18 amino acids. CDR1 SEHNR and CDR2 FQNEAQ come from the germline V gene (reference sequence). The CDR3 is CASSLRVSGRRSTDTQYF. CDR3 DNA: TGTGCCAGCAGCCTCAGGGTTAGCGGGAGGCGAAGCACAGATACGCAGTATTTT.

The chain has TRBV5-6 and TRBJ2-7; a weak D match, TRBD2 (5 bases). CDR3 size: 13 residues. V was trimmed by 4 bases and J by 3 bases, leaving 11 bases between them. Germline CDR1 is SGHDT and CDR2 is YYEEEE. The CDR3 sequence: CASSQEGSYEQYF. In DNA, the CDR3 is TGTGCCAGCAGCCAAGAAGGGAGCTACGAGCAGTACTTC.

Comment on this clonotype: A clone one base away is much larger, so this may be a read error. The V and J genes are TRBV29-1 and TRBJ1-2; 7 nucleotides align to TRBD1. Germline V CDR1 and CDR2: SQVTM, ANQGSEA. The CDR3 is 13 residues long. This CDR3 reads CSDEAGTEYGYTF. CDR3 in DNA: TGCAGCGATGAAGCCGGGACAGAATATGGCTACACCTTC.